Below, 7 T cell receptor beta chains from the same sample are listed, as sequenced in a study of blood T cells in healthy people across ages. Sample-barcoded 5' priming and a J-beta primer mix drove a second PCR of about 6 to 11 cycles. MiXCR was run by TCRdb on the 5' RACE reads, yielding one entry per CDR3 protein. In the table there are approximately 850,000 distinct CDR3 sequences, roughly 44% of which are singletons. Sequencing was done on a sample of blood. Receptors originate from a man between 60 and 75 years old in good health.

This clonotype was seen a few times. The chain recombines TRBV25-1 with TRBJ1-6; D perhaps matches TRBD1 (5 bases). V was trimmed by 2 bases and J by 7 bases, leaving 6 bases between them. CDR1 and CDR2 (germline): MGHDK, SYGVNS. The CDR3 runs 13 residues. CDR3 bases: TGTGCCAGCAGTGAACACAGGAATTCACCCCTCCACTTT. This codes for CASSEHRNSPLHF.

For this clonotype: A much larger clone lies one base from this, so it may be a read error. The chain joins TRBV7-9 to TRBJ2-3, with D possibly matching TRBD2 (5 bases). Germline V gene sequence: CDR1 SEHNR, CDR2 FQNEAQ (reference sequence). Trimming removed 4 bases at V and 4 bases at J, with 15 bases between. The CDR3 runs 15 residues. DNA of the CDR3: TGTGCCAGCAGCTCCCCACGGGAACTGGCAGATACGCAGTATTTT. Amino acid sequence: CASSSPRELADTQYF.

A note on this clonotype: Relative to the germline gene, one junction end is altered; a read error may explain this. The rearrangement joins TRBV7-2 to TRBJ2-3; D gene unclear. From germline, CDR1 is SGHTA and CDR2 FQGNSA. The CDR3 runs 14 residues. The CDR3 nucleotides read TGTGCCAGCAGCTTGGGCTTGTACACAGATACGCAGTCTTTT. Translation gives CASSLGLYTDTQSF. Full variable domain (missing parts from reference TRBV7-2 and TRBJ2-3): GAGVSQSPSNKVTEKGKDVELRCDPISGHTALYWYRQSLGQGLEFLIYFQGNSAPDKSGLPSDRFSAERTGGSVSTLTIQRTQQEDSAVYLCASSLGLYTDTQSFGPGTRLTVL.

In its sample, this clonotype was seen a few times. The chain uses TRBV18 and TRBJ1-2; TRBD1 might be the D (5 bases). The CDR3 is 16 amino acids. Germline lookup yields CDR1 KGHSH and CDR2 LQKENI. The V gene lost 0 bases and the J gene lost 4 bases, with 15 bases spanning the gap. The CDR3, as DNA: TGTGCCAGCTCACCACCGAACAGGTCCTTCCCCTATGGCTACACCTTC. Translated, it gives CASSPPNRSFPYGYTF.

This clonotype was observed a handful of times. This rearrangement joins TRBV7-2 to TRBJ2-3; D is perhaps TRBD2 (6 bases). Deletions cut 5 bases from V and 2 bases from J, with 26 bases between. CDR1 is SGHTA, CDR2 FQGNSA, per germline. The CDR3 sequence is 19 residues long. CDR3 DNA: TGTGCCAGCAGCGAAACCCCGGTAGGGGCGGGGCATTCCACAGATACGCAGTATTTT. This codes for CASSETPVGAGHSTDTQYF.

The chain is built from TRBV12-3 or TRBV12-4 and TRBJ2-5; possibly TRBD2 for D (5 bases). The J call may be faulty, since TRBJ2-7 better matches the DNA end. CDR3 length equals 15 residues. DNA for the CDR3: TGTGCCAGCAGTTTATTTGAGGGTTGGAGCCACGAGCAGTACTTC. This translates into CASSLFEGWSHEQYF.

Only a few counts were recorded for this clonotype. CDR3 coding DNA: TGTGCCAGCAGTACCCCCTTAAGGGCAGCAATAAATGAGCAGTTCTTC. Protein: CASSTPLRAAINEQFF. The chain couples TRBV6-5 to TRBJ2-1, with D unclear. V was shortened by 5 bases and J by 7 bases, with 21 bases between the two germline ends. This CDR3 spans 16 amino acids. CDR1 is MNHEY, CDR2 SVGAGI, per germline.